This record looks at one T cell receptor beta chain sequence and its context. Its antigen remains unidentified. This sample was included in a study of Ad26.COV2.S vaccination and SARS-CoV-2 variants. Study-wide context: The study gave Ad26.COV2.S intramuscularly, once or twice 56 days apart.

The V segment lost 1 base and the J segment 0 bases; nucleotides outside the gene matches: 3. The CDR3 length is 15 residues. Looked up from germline, CDR1 is SGHRS and CDR2 is YFSETQ. Points from the study as a whole: Placebo recipients had lower spike-specific TCR breadth than vaccine recipients. TCR breadth and depth analyses may have underestimated total T cell responses.

As to treatment: around 19 received Ad26.COV2.S at low or high dose, single or two shots; 5 received placebo; per-sample allocation not given. Day 63 after the first injection of vaccine or placebo was the sampling time. Wuhan-strain spike was delivered by a replication-incompetent Ad26 vector. TCRdb's copy holds only in-frame clones and misses some; the assay was immunoSEQ multiplex PCR. The sample consists of approximately 480,000 clones, around 88% of them appearing once. The sample was peripheral blood, taken in a trial of Ad26.COV2.S vaccine versus placebo. This chain joins TRBV5-1 and TRBJ1-1; 7 bases fit TRBD1. The sequence was collected from a person aged 18 to 65 who received the Ad26.COV2.S COVID-19 vaccine or a placebo. This CDR3 is CASSLWDSVNTEAFF. CDR3 coding DNA: TGCGCCAGCAGCTTGTGGGACAGTGTGAACACTGAAGCTTTCTTT. Based on the CDR3 plus reference TRBV5-1 and TRBJ1-1, the full variable domain is KAGVTQTPRYLIKTRGQQVTLSCSPISGHRSVSWYQQTPGQGLQFLFEYFSETQRNKGNFPGRFSGRQFSNSRSEMNVSTLELGDSALYLCASSLWDSVNTEAFFGQGTRLTVV.